Below, 18 T cell receptor beta chains from the same sample are listed, as sequenced in a study of blood T cell repertoires in COVID-19. The table came from immunoSEQ multiplex PCR; TCRdb's copy has only in-frame clones and leaves some out. In the table there are 350,000 to 450,000 clones, about 89% of which are singletons. Material: PBMCs or T cells enriched from blood (not recorded which). All receptors come from a man between 40 and 49 years old in a cohort exposed to, infected with or recovered from COVID-19 (not recorded which).

J is TRBJ1-5 and V is TRBV27; possibly TRBD1 for D (6 bases). CDR3 length equals 14 residues. Trimming removed 5 bases at V and 7 bases at J, with 15 bases between. CDR1 is MNHEY, CDR2 SMNVEV, per germline (reference sequence). CDR3 sequence reads: CASSHGQLGQPQHF. The CDR3 nucleotides read TGTGCCAGCAGTCACGGACAGTTAGGACAGCCCCAGCATTTT.

The chain has TRBV7-8 and TRBJ1-1; tentatively, D is TRBD1 (5 bases). The V gene lost 1 base and the J gene lost 7 bases, with 10 bases spanning the gap. The CDR3 is 13 residues long. CDR1 is SGHVS and CDR2 is FQNEAQ in the germline V gene. The CDR3 reads CASSLGQGGEAFF. The CDR3 nucleotides read TGTGCCAGCAGCTTAGGGCAGGGTGGTGAAGCTTTCTTT.

The chain carries TRBV3-1 (or the pseudogene TRBV3-2) and TRBJ1-5, with TRBD1 matching over 9 bases. Trimming took 7 bases from V and 2 from J; bases not matched to a gene: 3. The germline gives CDR1 LGHDT, CDR2 YNNKEL (reference sequence). This CDR3 has 14 residues. The CDR3 DNA reads as TGTGCCAGCAAACAGGGGGCAGGCAATCAGCCCCAGCATTTT. It translates to CASKQGAGNQPQHF.

The chain couples TRBV27 to TRBJ2-1; a weak D match, TRBD2 (5 bases). The CDR3 consists of 13 residues. Deletions cut 4 bases from V and 8 bases from J, with 12 bases between. Germline V gene sequence: CDR1 MNHEY, CDR2 SMNVEV (reference sequence). As DNA, the CDR3 is TGTGCCAGCAGTTCGGGCGGGTTGGATGAGCAGTTCTTC. Encoded protein: CASSSGGLDEQFF.

This clone turned up a few times. J is TRBJ2-7 and V is TRBV7-9; 8 bases are a match to TRBD2. Germline CDR1 SEHNR, CDR2 FQNEAQ (reference sequence). This CDR3 is 17 amino acids long. Trimming removed 5 bases from V and 0 bases from J; junction bases left unmatched: 12. The chain's CDR3 is CASSLGGASGRSYEQYF. For the CDR3, the DNA is TGTGCCAGCAGCCTGGGGGGGGCTAGCGGGCGCTCCTACGAGCAGTACTTC.

This clone was recorded only once. The chain recombines TRBV15 with TRBJ2-2; D gene uncertain. The CDR3 has 14 amino acids. The germline CDR1 and CDR2 sequences are LNHNV and YYDKDF (reference sequence). With 0 bases removed from V and 4 bases from J, the gap between germline ends came to 6 bases. CDR3 in amino acids: CATSRDQVTGELFF. The CDR3 DNA is TGTGCCACCAGCAGAGATCAGGTCACCGGGGAGCTGTTTTTT.

The V call is TRBV15, the J call TRBJ1-6, with 7 nucleotides matching TRBD1. The V gene end was trimmed by 2 bases and the J gene end by 6 bases; junction bases not matched to a gene: 4. CDR1 and CDR2 (germline): LNHNV, YYDKDF (reference sequence). The CDR3 runs 15 residues. CDR3 in amino acids: CATSRNQGGNSPLHF. CDR3 DNA: TGTGCCACCAGCAGAAATCAGGGGGGTAATTCACCCCTCCACTTT.

V and J are TRBV2 and TRBJ2-3; D is undetermined. CDR3 length equals 13 residues. CDR1 is SNHLY and CDR2 is FYNNEI in the germline V gene. The V gene lost 8 bases and the J gene lost 2 bases, with 11 bases spanning the gap. CDR3 DNA sequence: TGTGCCAGCCACACAAACCCCACAGATACGCAGTATTTT. Encoded protein: CASHTNPTDTQYF. The variable domain in full, completed from reference TRBV2 and TRBJ2-3, reads EPEVTQTPSHQVTQMGQEVILRCVPISNHLYFYWYRQILGQKVEFLVSFYNNEISEKSEIFDDQFSVERPDGSNFTLKIRSTKLEDSAMYFCASHTNPTDTQYFGPGTRLTVL.

In this sample, this clone turned up a few times. This chain joins TRBV12-1 and TRBJ2-1; the D call in the table, TRBD2, was not verified against the DNA. TRBV12-1 is tagged as a pseudogene. The CDR3 extends over 15 amino acids. The CDR3 DNA reads as TGTGCCAGCTGTACTCTAGGACTAGCCGACGTTGAGCAGTTCTTC. Amino acid sequence: CASCTLGLADVEQFF.

In this sample, this clone turned up a few times. V usage is TRBV2 and J usage is TRBJ1-6; D uncertain. The CDR3 has 13 amino acids. Germline V gene lookup returns CDR1 SNHLY and CDR2 FYNNEI. Trimming pared 6 bases from V and 7 bases from J, leaving 10 bases between. As DNA, the CDR3 is TGTGCCAGCAGGAACGGTCCAAATTCACCCCTCCACTTT. This codes for CASRNGPNSPLHF.

This clone has a single count. CDR3 nucleotides: TGTGCCAGCTCACCTCTAGAGAACACTGAAGCTTTCTTT. Amino acid sequence: CASSPLENTEAFF. The V call is TRBV18, the J call TRBJ1-1; D unclear. This CDR3 is built from 13 residues. V was trimmed by 3 bases and J by 1 base, leaving 6 bases between them. The germline gives CDR1 KGHSH, CDR2 LQKENI.

This chain uses TRBV20-1 with TRBJ2-2, with D unclear. The CDR3 has 11 residues. With 7 bases removed from V and 3 bases from J, the gap between germline ends came to 6 bases. Per germline, CDR1 DFQATT and CDR2 SNEGSKA (reference sequence). The CDR3 loop reads CSVGYTGELFF. The CDR3 bases are TGCAGTGTCGGTTACACCGGGGAGCTGTTTTTT.

The CDR3 sequence: CASSQTGGAPSYEQYF. CDR3 in DNA: TGTGCCAGCAGCCAAACCGGCGGAGCCCCTTCCTACGAGCAGTACTTC. The chain has TRBV11-3 and TRBJ2-7; D ambiguous. The CDR3 totals 16 residues. V lost 5 bases to trimming and J lost 1 base, with 18 bases between them. Germline V CDR1 and CDR2: SGHNT, YENEEA.

This chain links TRBV5-4 with TRBJ2-7, with 14 bases matching TRBD2. This CDR3 is built from 15 residues. The V segment lost 5 bases and the J segment 4 bases; nucleotides outside the gene matches: 5. Germline loops: CDR1 SGHNT, CDR2 YYREEE (reference sequence). The CDR3 reads CASSRGTSGSYEQYF. CDR3 sequence (DNA): TGTGCCAGCAGTCGAGGGACTAGCGGGAGTTACGAGCAGTACTTC.

The V and J genes are TRBV5-1 and TRBJ1-1, with D perhaps matching TRBD1 (6 bases). Germline CDR1 SGHRS, CDR2 YFSETQ. The CDR3 extends over 14 amino acids. V shed 5 bases and J shed 3 bases, with 14 bases lying between them. The CDR3, as DNA: TGCGCCAGCAGTCTAGGACAGTGGGACACTGAAGCTTTCTTT. It encodes CASSLGQWDTEAFF.

Regarding this clone: Other DNA sequences within the sample encode an identical CDR3. The CDR3 here is CASSLQNTEAFF. Written as DNA, the CDR3 is TGTGCCAGCAGCTTACAGAACACTGAAGCTTTCTTT. This sequence joins TRBV7-9 and TRBJ1-1; no definite D call. The CDR3 runs 12 residues. Germline CDR1 is SEHNR and CDR2 is FQNEAQ (reference sequence). V was shortened by 2 bases and J by 1 base, with 2 bases between the two germline ends.

The chain employs TRBV7-8 and TRBJ2-7; 10 bases align to TRBD2. Germline V lookup: CDR1 SGHVS, CDR2 FQNEAQ. Losses at the gene ends were 1 base for V and 6 bases for J; bases not matched to a gene: 9. The CDR3 is 16 residues long. As DNA, the CDR3 is TGTGCCAGCAGCTTAGTCGCTAGCGGGAGTCGGGGCGAGCAGTACTTC. It yields the protein CASSLVASGSRGEQYF. Full variable domain (outside the CDR3, taken from reference TRBV7-8 and TRBJ2-7): GAGVSQSPRYKVAKRGQDVALRCDPISGHVSLFWYQQALGQGPEFLTYFQNEAQLDKSGLPSDRFFAERPEGSVSTLKIQRTQQEDSAVYLCASSLVASGSRGEQYFGPGTRLTVT.

The V and J genes are TRBV5-4 and TRBJ1-6; the D is unclear. The CDR3 is made up of 16 amino acids. Germline V lookup: CDR1 SGHNT, CDR2 YYREEE (reference sequence). Trimming took off 0 bases at V and 7 bases at J, with 14 bases between the two ends. The CDR3, as DNA: TGTGCCAGCAGCTTGGTAGCGGGAGCTACCAATTCACCCCTCCACTTT. As protein: CASSLVAGATNSPLHF.